The source of this TCR beta chain is a study of T cell responses to AZD1222 COVID-19 vaccine. Study-wide background: Second doses were pooled across both intervals (about 4 or about 12 weeks).

V shed 1 base and J shed 4 bases, with 7 bases lying between them. The V gene's germline CDR1 is SGHVS and CDR2 FNYEAQ. CDR3 size: 13 residues. Assay: immunoSEQ multiplex PCR; the TCRdb copy retains only in-frame clones and omits some. The sample yields 150,000 or so clones, over 75% seen once. For this clone: Its matching antigen is unknown.

General observations from the study: In the spike-specific TCR repertoire, nearly half reportedly target unmutated variant regions. Most donors were white British, females outnumbered males, and clonal diversity was possibly underestimated.

The sequencing used peripheral blood, collected on day 0 of AZD1222 vaccination. The TCR sequence derives from an adult in good health. This chain connects TRBV7-6 to TRBJ2-5; no clear D gene. The CDR3 sequence: CASSLDGSETQYF. In DNA form, the CDR3 reads TGTGCCAGCAGCTTAGATGGCTCAGAGACCCAGTACTTC.